This is a list of T cell receptor beta chains from one sample in a study of cytomegalovirus exposure and HLA in healthy donors. Sequencing was performed with immunoSEQ multiplex PCR; in TCRdb, only in-frame clones are kept and a portion is missing. The repertoire has tens of thousands of clones, about 70% of them found once; the top ten carry 22%. Sequencing was performed on PBMCs. The receptors derive from a woman in her 30s in good health and CMV-seropositive. Both conserved end residues are part of each CDR3. Each record gives: CDR3 length, D gene, clone size, V gene, J gene, CDR3 protein, CDR3 DNA. The D gene is left open where the match is weak. Expanded clones get a size class; other rows say once, few or many, or leave the size out.

>13|.|.|TRBV29-1|TRBJ1-2
CSALGPPGGTRTF
TGCAGCGCCCTGGGCCCTCCTGGCGGTACTAGGACCTTC
>15|TRBD2|once|TRBV28|TRBJ2-7
CASTLGLAGGWEQYF
TGTGCCAGCACCTTAGGACTAGCGGGAGGGTGGGAGCAGTACTTC
>13|TRBD2|.|TRBV28|TRBJ2-5
CASSLWGGETQYF
TGTGCCAGCAGTTTATGGGGGGGGGAGACCCAGTACTTC
>12|.|.|TRBV6-1|TRBJ2-2
CASRNSGGELFF
TGTGCCAGCAGAAACAGTGGCGGGGAGCTGTTTTTT
>14|.|.|TRBV18|TRBJ2-5
CASSPLQGRETQYF
TGTGCCAGCTCACCACTCCAGGGGCGTGAGACCCAGTACTTC
>13|.|once|TRBV7-6|TRBJ1-1
CASSQSTGDEAFF
TGTGCCAGCAGCCAATCGACAGGCGATGAAGCTTTCTTT
>16|TRBD2|.|TRBV4-1|TRBJ2-1
CASSQEGLAGGVEQFF
TGCGCCAGCAGCCAAGAGGGGCTAGCGGGGGGGGTTGAGCAGTTCTTC
>15|TRBD1|.|TRBV15|TRBJ1-1
CATSRGTVLGTEAFF
TGTGCCACCAGCAGGGGGACAGTTTTGGGCACTGAAGCTTTCTTT
>14|TRBD1|.|TRBV7-8|TRBJ1-5
CASSVVGTGGPQHF
TGTGCCAGCAGCGTCGTTGGGACAGGGGGTCCCCAGCATTTT
>13|TRBD1|.|TRBV29-1|TRBJ1-2
CSVEGGQGLGYTF
TGCAGCGTTGAAGGTGGACAGGGGTTAGGCTACACCTTC
>15|.|.|TRBV30|TRBJ1-3
CAWRSQGLAGNTIYF
TGTGCCTGGAGATCGCAGGGGCTGGCTGGAAACACCATATATTTT
>15|.|.|TRBV7-9|TRBJ2-7
CASSLEQGPSYEQYF
TGTGCCAGCAGCTTAGAACAGGGTCCCTCCTACGAGCAGTACTTC
>16|TRBD1|.|TRBV28|TRBJ1-5
CASLGPGTGGNQPQHF
TGTGCCAGCTTAGGCCCTGGGACAGGAGGCAATCAGCCCCAGCATTTT
>16|TRBD2|once|TRBV2|TRBJ2-1
CASRFYLAGGANEQFF
TGTGCCAGCAGGTTCTACCTAGCGGGAGGGGCTAATGAGCAGTTCTTC
>14|TRBD1|few|TRBV4-1|TRBJ2-7
CASSLGQGYYEQYF
TGCGCCAGCAGCCTTGGACAGGGATACTACGAGCAGTACTTC
>16|TRBD1|.|TRBV6-5|TRBJ1-2
CASSSPGTGENYGYTF
TGTGCCAGCAGTTCCCCTGGGACAGGGGAAAACTATGGCTACACCTTC
>13|.|once|TRBV29-1|TRBJ1-1
CSVTYRRISEAFF
TGCAGCGTTACCTACAGGAGAATTTCTGAAGCTTTCTTT
>12|.|.|TRBV7-9|TRBJ2-2
CASSLVSGELFF
TGTGCCAGCAGCTTAGTGAGCGGGGAGCTGTTTTTT